A single sample is the source of the 9 T cell receptor beta chains below, sequenced in a study of shared clonotypes between healthy human individuals. The protocol was immunoSEQ multiplex PCR, while the TCRdb copy is restricted to in-frame clones and leaves out a portion. The table shows 2 million or so clones, with approximately 95% occurring only once. The sequencing sample was made of naive CD4+ T cells sorted from blood. Specified subset: CD45RA+ positively selected. Receptors originate from a man younger than 35 in good health.

The genes are TRBV6-1 and TRBJ2-5; 11 nucleotides align to TRBD2. Germline values: CDR1 MNHNS, CDR2 SASEGT. This CDR3 region has 16 residues. The trim removed 0 bases at V and 5 bases at J, leaving 5 bases unmatched. The CDR3 spells CASSEASGGARETQYF. CDR3 nucleotide sequence: TGTGCCAGCAGTGAAGCTAGCGGGGGGGCTCGCGAGACCCAGTACTTC.

The chain recombines TRBV27 with TRBJ1-3; D is ambiguous. V lost 5 bases and J 3 bases, leaving 20 bases between the germline ends. The CDR3 runs 17 residues. The germline gives CDR1 MNHEY, CDR2 SMNVEV (reference sequence). CDR3 coding DNA: TGTGCCAGCAGTCCCCTATCGACCCTGTTAAGTGGAAACACCATATATTTT. Translating it yields CASSPLSTLLSGNTIYF.

The rearrangement uses TRBV5-1 and TRBJ1-6, with TRBD1 as a possible D gene (6 bases). In germline, CDR1 is SGHRS, CDR2 YFSETQ. CDR3 length equals 16 residues. Between the trimmed V and J ends, which lost 4 bases and 6 bases, there was a span of 17 bases. The CDR3 sequence is CASSPTGAPGNSPLHF. The CDR3 DNA reads TGCGCCAGCAGCCCAACGGGGGCCCCTGGTAATTCACCCCTCCACTTT.

This chain uses TRBV2 with TRBJ1-1, with D possibly matching TRBD1 (5 bases). V lost 6 bases and J lost 1, with 15 bases in between. The CDR3 spans 15 residues. Germline CDR1 reads SNHLY; CDR2 reads FYNNEI. The DNA of the CDR3 is TGTGCCAGCAGAGTATCCGGGACTGCGAACACTGAAGCTTTCTTT. It is translated as CASRVSGTANTEAFF.

V usage is TRBV7-2 and J usage is TRBJ2-2; no clear D. In germline, CDR1 is SGHTA, CDR2 FQGNSA. V gave up 2 bases and J gave up 7 bases, with 8 bases separating them. The CDR3 sequence is 13 residues long. The CDR3 loop is CASSLLGYGELFF. The CDR3 DNA sequence: TGTGCCAGCAGCTTATTAGGGTACGGGGAGCTGTTTTTT.

V is TRBV2 and J is TRBJ1-4; TRBD1 aligns across 7 bases. This CDR3 spans 14 amino acids. With V trimmed by 6 bases and J by 5 bases, 6 bases remained unmatched. Germline CDR1 and CDR2: SNHLY and FYNNEI. CDR3 DNA sequence: TGTGCCAGCAGGGGGGGGACAGCGAATGAAAAACTGTTTTTT. This translates into CASRGGTANEKLFF.

The V call is TRBV5-1, the J call TRBJ2-1, with TRBD1 identical over 8 bases. Germline V gene lookup returns CDR1 SGHRS and CDR2 YFSETQ. The CDR3 has 16 residues. V lost 3 bases, J lost 2 bases, and 7 bases stayed unmatched. The CDR3 DNA reads as TGCGCCAGCAGCTCTACAGGGGGACCTACCTACAATGAGCAGTTCTTC. It is translated as CASSSTGGPTYNEQFF. The whole variable domain, filled in from reference TRBV5-1 and TRBJ2-1, reads KAGVTQTPRYLIKTRGQQVTLSCSPISGHRSVSWYQQTPGQGLQFLFEYFSETQRNKGNFPGRFSGRQFSNSRSEMNVSTLELGDSALYLCASSSTGGPTYNEQFFGPGTRLTVL.

V usage is TRBV6-1 and J usage is TRBJ1-1; no clear D gene. The V gene lost 4 bases and the J gene lost 5 bases, with 17 bases spanning the gap. The CDR3 runs to 15 residues. Per germline, CDR1 MNHNS and CDR2 SASEGT. CDR3 DNA sequence: TGTGCCAGCAGTGTTAGTGGGCTCTCGGGGACTGAAGCTTTCTTT. Translated: CASSVSGLSGTEAFF.

V usage is TRBV5-5 and J usage is TRBJ2-2; D is unresolved. Germline values: CDR1 SGHKS, CDR2 YYEKEE (reference sequence). With 5 bases removed from V and 4 bases from J, the gap between germline ends came to 18 bases. This CDR3 has 16 amino acids. The CDR3 DNA is TGTGCCAGCAGTTACCCGACCGGCGGATCCACCGGGGAGCTGTTTTTT. Its translation: CASSYPTGGSTGELFF.